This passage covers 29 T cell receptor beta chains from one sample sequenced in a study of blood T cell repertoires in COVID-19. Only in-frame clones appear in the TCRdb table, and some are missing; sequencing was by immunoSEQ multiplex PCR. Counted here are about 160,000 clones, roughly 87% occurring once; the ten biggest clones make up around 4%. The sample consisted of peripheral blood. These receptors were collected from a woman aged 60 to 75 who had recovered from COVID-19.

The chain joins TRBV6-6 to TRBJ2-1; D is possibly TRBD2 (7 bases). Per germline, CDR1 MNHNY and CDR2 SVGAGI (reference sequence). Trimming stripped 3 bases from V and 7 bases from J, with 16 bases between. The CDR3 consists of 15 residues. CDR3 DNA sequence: TGTGCCAGCAGTTATTATCTAAGGGGGGGGAATGAGCAGTTCTTC. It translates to CASSYYLRGGNEQFF.

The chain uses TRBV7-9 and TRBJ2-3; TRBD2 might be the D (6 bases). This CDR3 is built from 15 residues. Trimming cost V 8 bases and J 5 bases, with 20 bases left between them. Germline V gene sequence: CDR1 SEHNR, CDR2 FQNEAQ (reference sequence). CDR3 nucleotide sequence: TGTGCCAGCCGGACGGGGGAAGGGGCTGGAGATACGCAGTATTTT. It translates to CASRTGEGAGDTQYF.

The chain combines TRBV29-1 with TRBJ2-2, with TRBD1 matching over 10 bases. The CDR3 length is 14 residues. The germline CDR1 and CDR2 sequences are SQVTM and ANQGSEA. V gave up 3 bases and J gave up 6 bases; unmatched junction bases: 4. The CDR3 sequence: CSVEWDRGAGELFF. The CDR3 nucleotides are TGCAGCGTTGAGTGGGACAGGGGAGCCGGGGAGCTGTTTTTT.

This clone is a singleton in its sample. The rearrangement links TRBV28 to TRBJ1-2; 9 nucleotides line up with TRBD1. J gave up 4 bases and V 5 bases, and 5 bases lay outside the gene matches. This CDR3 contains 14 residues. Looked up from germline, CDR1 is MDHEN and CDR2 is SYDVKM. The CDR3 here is CASSMSTGGYGYTF. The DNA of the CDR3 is TGTGCCAGCAGTATGTCGACAGGGGGCTATGGCTACACCTTC.

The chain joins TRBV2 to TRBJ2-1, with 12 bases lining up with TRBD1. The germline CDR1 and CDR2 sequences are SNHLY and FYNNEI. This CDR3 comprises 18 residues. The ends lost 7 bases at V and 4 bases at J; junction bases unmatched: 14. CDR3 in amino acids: CASTVPGQGARFYNEQFF. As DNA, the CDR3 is TGTGCCAGCACCGTCCCGGGACAGGGGGCCAGGTTTTACAATGAGCAGTTCTTC.

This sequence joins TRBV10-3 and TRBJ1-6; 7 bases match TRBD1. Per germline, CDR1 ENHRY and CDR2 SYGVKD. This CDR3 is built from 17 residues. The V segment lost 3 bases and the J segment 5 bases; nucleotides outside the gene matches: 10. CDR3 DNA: TGTGCCATCAGTGAACGGGGTAGGGGGCTCCATAATTCACCCCTCCACTTT. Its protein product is CAISERGRGLHNSPLHF.

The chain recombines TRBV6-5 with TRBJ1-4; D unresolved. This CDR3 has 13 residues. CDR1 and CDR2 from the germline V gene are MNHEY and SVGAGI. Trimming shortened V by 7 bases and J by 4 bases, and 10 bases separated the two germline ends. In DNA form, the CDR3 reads TGTGCCAGCATAGGAGGGCTTAATGAAAAACTGTTTTTT. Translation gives CASIGGLNEKLFF.

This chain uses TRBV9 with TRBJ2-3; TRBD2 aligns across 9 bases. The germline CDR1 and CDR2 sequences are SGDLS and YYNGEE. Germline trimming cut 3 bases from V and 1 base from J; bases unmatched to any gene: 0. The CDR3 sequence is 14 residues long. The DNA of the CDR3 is TGTGCCAGCAGCGCTAGCGGGGGCACAGATACGCAGTATTTT. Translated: CASSASGGTDTQYF.

The CDR3 coding sequence is TGTGCCAGCAGCTTAGTTGACAGCAATGAAAAACTGTTTTTT. This sequence encodes CASSLVDSNEKLFF. J is TRBJ1-4 and V is TRBV7-9; a possible D gene is TRBD1 (5 bases). This CDR3 has 14 residues. The germline V and J ends were trimmed by 1 base and 5 bases, with 8 bases remaining between them. Germline V gene lookup returns CDR1 SEHNR and CDR2 FQNEAQ (reference sequence).

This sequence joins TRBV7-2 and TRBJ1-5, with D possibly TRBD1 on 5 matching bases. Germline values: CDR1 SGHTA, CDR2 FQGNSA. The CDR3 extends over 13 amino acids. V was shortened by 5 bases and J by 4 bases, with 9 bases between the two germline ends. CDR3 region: CASSTQVNQPQHF. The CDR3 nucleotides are TGTGCCAGCAGCACACAGGTGAATCAGCCCCAGCATTTT.

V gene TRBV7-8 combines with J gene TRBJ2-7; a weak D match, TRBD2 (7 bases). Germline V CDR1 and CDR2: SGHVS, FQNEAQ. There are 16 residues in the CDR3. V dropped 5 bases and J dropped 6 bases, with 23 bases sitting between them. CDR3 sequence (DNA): TGTGCCAGCAGCCCTAGGGAGGGGGGGCAGACAGGCGAGCAGTACTTC. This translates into CASSPREGGQTGEQYF.

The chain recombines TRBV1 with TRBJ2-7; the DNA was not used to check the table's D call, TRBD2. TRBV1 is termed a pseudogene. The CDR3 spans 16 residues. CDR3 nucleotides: TGCACCAGCAGCCTCCAGCGGACGAGAAGCTCCTACGAGCAGTACTTC. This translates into CTSSLQRTRSSYEQYF.

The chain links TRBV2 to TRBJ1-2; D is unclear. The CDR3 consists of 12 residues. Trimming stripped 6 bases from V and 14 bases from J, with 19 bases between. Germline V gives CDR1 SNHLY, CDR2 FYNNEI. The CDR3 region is CASSPRAAGETF. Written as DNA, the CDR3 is TGTGCCAGCAGCCCGCGCGCCGCCGGTGAGACCTTC.

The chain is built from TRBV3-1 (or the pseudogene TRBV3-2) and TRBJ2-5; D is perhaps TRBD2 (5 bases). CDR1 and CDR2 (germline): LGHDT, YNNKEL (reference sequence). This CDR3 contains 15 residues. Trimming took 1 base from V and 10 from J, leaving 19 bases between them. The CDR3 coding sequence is TGTGCCAGCAGCCAAGGAACAGCAGCGGCCCTGGGCCAGTACTTC. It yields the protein CASSQGTAAALGQYF.

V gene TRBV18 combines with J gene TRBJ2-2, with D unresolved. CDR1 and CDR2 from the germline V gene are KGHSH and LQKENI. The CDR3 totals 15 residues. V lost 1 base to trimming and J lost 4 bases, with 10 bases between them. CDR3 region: CASSPQYQVTGELFF. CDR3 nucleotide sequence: TGTGCCAGCTCACCACAGTACCAGGTCACCGGGGAGCTGTTTTTT.

CDR3 sequence reads: CASSPGTGLAHEQYF. In DNA, the CDR3 is TGTGCCAGCAGCCCAGGGACAGGGCTTGCCCACGAGCAGTACTTC. This chain links TRBV7-9 with TRBJ2-7, with TRBD1 identical over 9 bases. V dropped 5 bases and J dropped 5; count of bases not matched to a gene: 10. Germline V gives CDR1 SEHNR, CDR2 FQNEAQ (reference sequence). This CDR3 region has 15 residues. Looking up the rest from reference TRBV7-9 and TRBJ2-7 gives the full variable domain: DTGVSQNPRHKITKRGQNVTFRCDPISEHNRLYWYRQTLGQGPEFLTYFQNEAQLEKSRLLSDRFSAERPKGSFSTLEIQRTEQGDSAMYLCASSPGTGLAHEQYFGPGTRLTVT.

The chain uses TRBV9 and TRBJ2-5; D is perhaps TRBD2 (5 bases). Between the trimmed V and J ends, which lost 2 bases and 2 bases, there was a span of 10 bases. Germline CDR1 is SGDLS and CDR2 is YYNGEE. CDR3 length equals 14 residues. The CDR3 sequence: CASSVRATQETQYF. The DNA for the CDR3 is TGTGCCAGCAGCGTGAGGGCAACACAAGAGACCCAGTACTTC. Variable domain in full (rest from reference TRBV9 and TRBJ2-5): DSGVTQTPKHLITATGQRVTLRCSPRSGDLSVYWYQQSLDQGLQFLIQYYNGEERAKGNILERFSAQQFPDLHSELNLSSLELGDSALYFCASSVRATQETQYFGPGTRLLVL.

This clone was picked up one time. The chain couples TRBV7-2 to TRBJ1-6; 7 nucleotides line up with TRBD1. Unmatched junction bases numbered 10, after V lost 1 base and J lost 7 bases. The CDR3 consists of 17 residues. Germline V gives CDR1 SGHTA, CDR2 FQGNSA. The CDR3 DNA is TGTGCCAGCAGCTTAGTAGCGGCAGGGGGAGACAATTCACCCCTCCACTTT. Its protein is CASSLVAAGGDNSPLHF.

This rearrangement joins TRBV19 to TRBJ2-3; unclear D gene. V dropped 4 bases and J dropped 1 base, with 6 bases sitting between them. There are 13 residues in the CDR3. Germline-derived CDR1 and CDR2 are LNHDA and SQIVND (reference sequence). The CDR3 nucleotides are TGTGCCAGTAGTAGGGCTCGCACAGATACGCAGTATTTT. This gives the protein CASSRARTDTQYF.

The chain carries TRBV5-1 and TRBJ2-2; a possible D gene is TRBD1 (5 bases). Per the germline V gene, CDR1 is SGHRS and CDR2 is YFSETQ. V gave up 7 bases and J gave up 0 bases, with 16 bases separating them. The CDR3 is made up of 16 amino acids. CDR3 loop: CASSFMGRANTGELFF. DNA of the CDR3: TGCGCCAGCTCATTCATGGGCAGGGCGAACACCGGGGAGCTGTTTTTT.

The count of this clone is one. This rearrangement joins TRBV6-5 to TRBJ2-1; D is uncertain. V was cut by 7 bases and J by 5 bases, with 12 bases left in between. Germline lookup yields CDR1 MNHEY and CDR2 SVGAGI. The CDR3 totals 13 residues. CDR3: CASIEAADNEQFF. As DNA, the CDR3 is TGTGCCAGCATCGAGGCGGCAGACAATGAGCAGTTCTTC.

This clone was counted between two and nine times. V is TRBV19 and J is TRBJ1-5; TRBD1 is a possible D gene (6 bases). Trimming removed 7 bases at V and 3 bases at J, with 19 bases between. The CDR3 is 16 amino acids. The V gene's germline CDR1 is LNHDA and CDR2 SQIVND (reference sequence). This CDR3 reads CASTDPMTGPNQPQHF. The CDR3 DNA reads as TGTGCCAGTACCGACCCAATGACAGGCCCCAATCAGCCCCAGCATTTT.

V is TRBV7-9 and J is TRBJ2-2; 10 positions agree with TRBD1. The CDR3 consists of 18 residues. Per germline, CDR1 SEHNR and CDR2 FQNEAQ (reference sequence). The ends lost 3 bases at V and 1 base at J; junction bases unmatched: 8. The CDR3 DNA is TGTGCCAGCAGCTTTCGTCGGACAGGGGGAATGAACACCGGGGAGCTGTTTTTT. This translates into CASSFRRTGGMNTGELFF.

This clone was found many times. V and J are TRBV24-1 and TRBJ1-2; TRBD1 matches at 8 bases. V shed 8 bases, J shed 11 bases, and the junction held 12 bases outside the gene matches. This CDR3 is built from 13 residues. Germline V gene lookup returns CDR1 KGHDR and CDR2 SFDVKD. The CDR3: CATKSERQGIYTF. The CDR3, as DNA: TGTGCCACCAAATCGGAGCGACAGGGGATTTACACCTTC.

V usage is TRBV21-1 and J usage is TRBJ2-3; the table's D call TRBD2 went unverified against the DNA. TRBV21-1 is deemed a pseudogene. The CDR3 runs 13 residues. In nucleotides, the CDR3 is TGTGCCAGCGGGGGGAAGGCGGCAGATACGCAGTATTTT. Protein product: CASGGKAADTQYF.

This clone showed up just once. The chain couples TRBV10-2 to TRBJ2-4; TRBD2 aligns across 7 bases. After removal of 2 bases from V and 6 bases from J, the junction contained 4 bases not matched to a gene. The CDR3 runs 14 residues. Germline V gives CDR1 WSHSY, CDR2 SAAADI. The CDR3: CASSEQGGRNIQYF. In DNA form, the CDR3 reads TGCGCCAGCAGTGAGCAGGGAGGGAGAAACATTCAGTACTTC.

Here the CDR3 reads CASSYSSRVYGYTF. CDR3 in DNA: TGTGCCAGCAGTTACTCGAGCAGGGTCTATGGCTACACCTTC. The rearrangement links TRBV6-5 to TRBJ1-2; D perhaps matches TRBD1 (5 bases). This CDR3 comprises 14 residues. In germline, CDR1 is MNHEY, CDR2 SVGAGI. The V end was cut by 0 bases, the J end by 4 bases, with 9 bases between.

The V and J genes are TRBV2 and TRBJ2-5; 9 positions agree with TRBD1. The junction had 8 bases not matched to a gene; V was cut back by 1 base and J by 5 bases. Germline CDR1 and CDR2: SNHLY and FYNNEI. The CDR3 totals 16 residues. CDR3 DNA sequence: TGTGCCAGCAGTGAAGGCGGACAGGGGAATTTGGAGACCCAGTACTTC. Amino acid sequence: CASSEGGQGNLETQYF.

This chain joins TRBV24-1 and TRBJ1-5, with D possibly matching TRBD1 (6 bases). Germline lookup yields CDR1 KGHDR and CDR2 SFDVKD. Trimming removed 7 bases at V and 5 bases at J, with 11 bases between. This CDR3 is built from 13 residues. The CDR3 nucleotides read TGTGCCACCAGCCGGGACATATATCAGCCCCAGCATTTT. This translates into CATSRDIYQPQHF.